A selection of T cell receptor beta chains follows, all from one sample in a study of T cells after yellow fever vaccination. Using its own MiXCR run on the 5' RACE reads, TCRdb lists one record per CDR3 protein. The sample lists approximately 250,000 distinct CDR3 sequences; roughly 6.3% were seen once. Here the sequenced sample was CD4+ T cells sorted from PBMCs, taken on the day of the yellow fever booster vaccination. The receptors derive from a man aged 25 to 40 who received the YFV17D yellow fever vaccine. The CDR3 runs from the conserved cysteine through the conserved F or W. A D gene is named only where the DNA matches it firmly. Part of the rows lack a size; the others show once, few, many or a class for expanded clones.

CDR3aa	CDR3nt	v_gene	j_gene	abundance	d_gene
CASSQEGLSGRGDTQYF	TGTGCCAGCAGCCAAGAGGGTCTAAGCGGGAGAGGCGATACGCAGTATTTT	TRBV4-2	TRBJ2-3	NA	TRBD2
CASSRGTREQFF	TGCGCCAGCAGCCGTGGCACCCGCGAGCAGTTCTTC	TRBV4-3	TRBJ2-1	few	NA
CANSQGLSNEQYF	TGTGCCAACAGCCAAGGACTATCAAACGAGCAGTACTTC	TRBV14	TRBJ2-7	NA	NA
CASSLSRHNEQFF	TGTGCCAGCAGCTTAAGCAGACACAATGAGCAGTTCTTC	TRBV7-3	TRBJ2-1	few	NA
CASSFRGAVGTDTQYF	TGCGCCAGCAGCTTCAGAGGGGCTGTAGGCACAGATACGCAGTATTTT	TRBV5-1	TRBJ2-3	NA	NA
CASSPPQGTSGRDEQYF	TGTGCCAGCTCACCCCCTCAAGGGACTAGCGGGAGAGACGAGCAGTACTTC	TRBV18	TRBJ2-7	few	TRBD2
CASSPWSGAQETQYF	TGTGCCAGCAGCCCCTGGTCGGGGGCCCAAGAGACCCAGTACTTC	TRBV7-9	TRBJ2-5	many	NA
CAISSRAQSSGNTIYF	TGTGCCATCAGTTCAAGGGCCCAATCTTCTGGAAACACCATATATTTT	TRBV10-3	TRBJ1-3	NA	NA
CATSPGGSGGTDTQYF	TGCGCCACCAGCCCGGGCGGGTCAGGCGGCACAGATACGCAGTATTTT	TRBV5-1	TRBJ2-3	NA	NA
CSATHGGAEETQYF	TGCAGTGCTACCCACGGAGGCGCGGAAGAGACCCAGTACTTC	TRBV20-1	TRBJ2-5	NA	NA
CASSHSKSEAFF	TGCGCCAGCAGTCATTCCAAGTCTGAAGCTTTCTTT	TRBV23-1	TRBJ1-1	few	NA
CSASGVGLGTEAFF	TGCAGTGCTAGCGGAGTGGGGCTTGGCACTGAAGCTTTCTTT	TRBV20-1	TRBJ1-1	many	NA
CASSLDGVGRQVEYF	TGTGCCAGCAGTTTAGATGGCGTTGGGAGACAGGTGGAGTACTTC	TRBV12-3/TRBV12-4	TRBJ2-5	NA	NA
CSAPDGTSTDTQYF	TGCAGTGCTCCTGACGGGACTAGCACAGATACGCAGTATTTT	TRBV20-1	TRBJ2-3	many	NA
CASSLDGETQYF	TGTGCCAGCAGCTTAGACGGAGAGACCCAGTACTTC	TRBV5-1	TRBJ2-5	many	NA
CASSLLGQNSGANVLTF	TGTGCCAGCAGTTTGTTAGGACAAAACTCTGGGGCCAACGTCCTGACTTTC	TRBV28	TRBJ2-6	few	NA
CASSLSGGLSYNSPLHF	TGTGCCAGCAGTTTATCAGGGGGCCTCTCCTATAATTCACCCCTCCACTTT	TRBV28	TRBJ1-6	NA	TRBD1
CASSRRVYRNTGELFF	TGTGCCAGCAGCCGGAGGGTATATCGAAACACCGGGGAGCTGTTTTTT	TRBV7-2	TRBJ2-2	many	NA
CASSWGGVPRHEQYF	TGTGCCAGCAGTTGGGGGGGGGTCCCCCGGCACGAGCAGTACTTC	TRBV12-3/TRBV12-4	TRBJ2-7	many	TRBD2
CSARVRTGGRLYGYTF	TGCAGTGCTAGAGTTCGGACAGGGGGCCGGCTCTATGGCTACACCTTC	TRBV20-1	TRBJ1-2	NA	TRBD1
CASSLDAGERFF	TGTGCCAGCAGCTTAGATGCCGGGGAAAGGTTCTTC	TRBV7-8	TRBJ2-1	few	NA
CSAGLAEETQYF	TGCAGTGCTGGACTAGCGGAAGAGACCCAGTACTTC	TRBV20-1	TRBJ2-5	few	TRBD2
CSAGGQEAKNIQYF	TGCAGTGCCGGGGGACAGGAAGCCAAAAACATTCAGTACTTC	TRBV20-1	TRBJ2-4	many	TRBD1
CASRPPNGEQYF	TGTGCCAGCAGACCTCCTAACGGCGAGCAGTACTTC	TRBV28	TRBJ2-7	few	NA
CASRAGGHEQYF	TGTGCCAGCAGAGCGGGAGGCCACGAGCAGTACTTC	TRBV28	TRBJ2-7	few	TRBD2
CASSQPGRVGTGELFF	TGCGCCAGCAGCCAACCCGGACGGGTCGGTACCGGGGAGCTGTTTTTT	TRBV4-3	TRBJ2-2	many	NA
CASSLGTSGAQYF	TGCGCCAGCAGCTTGGGGACCAGCGGTGCGCAGTACTTC	TRBV5-1	TRBJ2-7	few	NA
CASSIFSRDTGELFF	TGTGCCAGTAGTATTTTTTCCAGGGACACCGGGGAGCTGTTTTTT	TRBV19	TRBJ2-2	few	NA
CASSQASGKGMYEQYF	TGCGCCAGCAGCCAAGCCTCCGGGAAAGGGATGTACGAGCAGTACTTC	TRBV4-3	TRBJ2-7	NA	NA
CASSPRESTGELFF	TGCGCCAGCAGTCCTCGAGAGTCCACCGGGGAGCTGTTTTTT	TRBV5-1	TRBJ2-2	NA	NA
CASSLTGAESYTF	TGTGCCAGCAGCTTGACAGGTGCTGAGAGCTACACCTTC	TRBV6-1	TRBJ1-2	NA	NA
CASRTGGSDGYTF	TGTGCCAGCAGGACAGGGGGTTCCGATGGCTACACCTTC	TRBV6-5	TRBJ1-2	NA	TRBD1
CASRGGPASTDTQYF	TGTGCCAGCAGAGGGGGACCAGCTAGCACAGATACGCAGTATTTT	TRBV12-3/TRBV12-4	TRBJ2-3	NA	NA
CASSYRDWTDTQYF	TGTGCCAGCAGCTACCGGGACTGGACAGATACGCAGTATTTT	TRBV3-1	TRBJ2-3	many	NA
CSARVQVDTQYF	TGCAGTGCTAGAGTCCAAGTTGATACGCAGTATTTT	TRBV20-1	TRBJ2-3	many	NA
CASSGGVSSYEQYF	TGTGCCAGCAGCGGGGGGGTTAGCTCCTACGAGCAGTACTTC	TRBV9	TRBJ2-7	few	NA
CASSLGGLAGGEQYF	TGCGCCAGCAGCTTGGGGGGACTAGCGGGAGGCGAGCAGTACTTC	TRBV5-1	TRBJ2-7	many	TRBD2
CSARDSLGAGNTIYF	TGCAGTGCTAGAGATTCCCTGGGGGCCGGAAACACCATATATTTT	TRBV20-1	TRBJ1-3	NA	NA
CSVLNTEAFF	TGCAGCGTCCTGAACACTGAAGCTTTCTTT	TRBV29-1	TRBJ1-1	many	NA
CASSLTGDNTDTQYF	TGCGCCAGCAGCTTGACAGGGGACAACACAGATACGCAGTATTTT	TRBV5-1	TRBJ2-3	NA	TRBD1
CASSTGLAVRATQYF	TGTGCCAGTAGTACGGGACTAGCGGTCCGGGCTACGCAGTATTTT	TRBV19	TRBJ2-3	few	TRBD2
CASSPLGTGTYEQYF	TGCGCCAGCAGCCCCCTAGGGACAGGTACCTACGAGCAGTACTTC	TRBV5-1	TRBJ2-7	NA	TRBD1
CASSLPGSGSYEQYF	TGTGCCAGCAGCCTCCCTGGGAGCGGATCATACGAGCAGTACTTC	TRBV7-9	TRBJ2-7	few	NA
CASSQGRNYNSPLHF	TGCGCCAGCAGCCAAGGCAGGAACTATAATTCACCCCTCCACTTT	TRBV4-1	TRBJ1-6	many	NA
CSVAGTGGNEKLFF	TGCAGCGTCGCGGGGACAGGTGGGAATGAAAAACTGTTTTTT	TRBV29-1	TRBJ1-4	NA	TRBD1
CSASESRGKLQETQYF	TGCAGTGCTAGCGAAAGTAGGGGGAAGCTACAAGAGACCCAGTACTTC	TRBV20-1	TRBJ2-5	NA	NA
CASSPQQGLAKNIQYF	TGTGCCAGCTCACCTCAACAGGGTTTGGCCAAAAACATTCAGTACTTC	TRBV18	TRBJ2-4	few	NA
CASSRDPRLAGGYEQYF	TGTGCCAGCAGTCGCGACCCCCGACTAGCGGGAGGGTACGAGCAGTACTTC	TRBV12-3/TRBV12-4	TRBJ2-7	many	TRBD2
CASKSGILNNEQFF	TGTGCCAGCAAATCTGGAATTTTGAACAATGAGCAGTTCTTC	TRBV6-4	TRBJ2-1	NA	NA
CASSLQPGLAGDNEQFF	TGTGCCAGCAGCTTACAACCCGGACTAGCGGGAGACAATGAGCAGTTCTTC	TRBV7-7	TRBJ2-1	NA	TRBD2
CSAKRDGNSPLHF	TGCAGTGCGAAAAGGGACGGGAATTCACCCCTCCACTTT	TRBV20-1	TRBJ1-6	many	NA
CSATDRDPYEQYF	TGCAGTGCTACAGACAGGGATCCCTACGAGCAGTACTTC	TRBV20-1	TRBJ2-7	NA	TRBD1
CASSSRTSGRSNYNEQFF	TGTGCCAGCAGCTCCAGGACTAGCGGGAGATCAAACTACAATGAGCAGTTCTTC	TRBV11-1	TRBJ2-1	NA	TRBD2
CASSLCRPGACYNEQFF	TGTGCCAGCAGTTTATGTCGGCCGGGGGCTTGCTACAATGAGCAGTTCTTC	TRBV28	TRBJ2-1	NA	NA
CASRTSGSVDTQYF	TGTGCCAGCAGGACTAGCGGGAGCGTTGATACGCAGTATTTT	TRBV12-3/TRBV12-4	TRBJ2-3	NA	TRBD2
CASSLRRGGYGEAFF	TGTGCCAGCAGCCTACGCCGGGGTGGATACGGTGAAGCTTTCTTT	TRBV7-9	TRBJ1-1	few	NA
CSVGVSGRGDWNEQFF	TGCAGCGTTGGGGTGAGCGGGAGAGGGGATTGGAATGAGCAGTTCTTC	TRBV29-1	TRBJ2-1	few	TRBD2
CASSQGLGEQYF	TGTGCCAGCAGTCAGGGGCTCGGCGAGCAGTACTTC	TRBV27	TRBJ2-7	few	NA
CASSGGIAKGSYNSPLRF	TGTGCCAGCAGCGGGGGGATCGCCAAGGGCTCCTATAATTCACCCCTCCGCTTT	TRBV11-2	TRBJ1-6	NA	NA